This entry lists 22 T cell receptor beta chains sequenced from one sample in a study of OX40 agonist ivuxolimab in advanced cancers. Sequencing was performed with immunoSEQ multiplex PCR; in TCRdb, only in-frame clones are kept and a portion is missing. The sample comprises roughly 42,000 clones, around 86% of which are singletons, and 10% to 15% rests with the top ten. The starting material was CD4+ or CD8+ T cells sorted from blood, obtained in a trial of the OX40 agonist ivuxolimab. All receptors derive from an adult with an advanced solid tumor such as melanoma, head and neck, liver or kidney cancer.

The V and J genes are TRBV19 and TRBJ2-3, with TRBD2 matching over 7 bases. The CDR3 length is 17 residues. V trimming: 0 bases; J trimming: 1 base; junction bases outside the gene matches: 7. Germline CDR1 reads LNHDA; CDR2 reads SQIVND (reference sequence). CDR3 region: CASSIDPAGRGTDTQYF. DNA for the CDR3: TGTGCCAGTAGTATAGACCCAGCGGGGAGGGGCACAGATACGCAGTATTTT.

The chain has TRBV2 and TRBJ2-3, with 8 bases aligning to TRBD1. The junction had 7 bases not matched to a gene; V was cut back by 9 bases and J by 2 bases. There are 14 residues in the CDR3. The germline gives CDR1 SNHLY, CDR2 FYNNEI. The CDR3 region has the DNA TGTGCCAGGGGGGGACAGGAGAACACAGATACGCAGTATTTT. It yields the protein CARGGQENTDTQYF.

J is TRBJ2-5 and V is TRBV7-9, with TRBD1 identical over 8 bases. J lost 5 bases, V lost 6 bases, and 11 bases had no gene match. Germline V CDR1 and CDR2: SEHNR, FQNEAQ (reference sequence). This CDR3 is 15 amino acids long. CDR3 DNA: TGTGCCAGCAGTCCTGGACAGGGCGGTAGGGAGACCCAGTACTTC. Its protein is CASSPGQGGRETQYF. Complete variable domain (other parts from reference TRBV7-9 and TRBJ2-5): DTGVSQNPRHKITKRGQNVTFRCDPISEHNRLYWYRQTLGQGPEFLTYFQNEAQLEKSRLLSDRFSAERPKGSFSTLEIQRTEQGDSAMYLCASSPGQGGRETQYFGPGTRLLVL.

V and J are TRBV9 and TRBJ2-3; the D call may be TRBD1 or TRBD2 (5 bases each). V lost 1 base and J 0 bases, leaving 15 bases between the germline ends. Germline CDR1 SGDLS, CDR2 YYNGEE. This CDR3 region has 17 residues. The CDR3 protein is CASSVPSGRSSTDTQYF. In DNA, the CDR3 is TGTGCCAGCAGCGTACCCTCGGGGCGGAGTAGCACAGATACGCAGTATTTT.

V is TRBV19 and J is TRBJ1-2, with unresolved D. This CDR3 region has 14 residues. Trimming removed 3 bases from V and 7 bases from J, with 15 bases in between. Germline V gene sequence: CDR1 LNHDA, CDR2 SQIVND (reference sequence). This CDR3 reads CASSISTGYGGYTF. In nucleotides, the CDR3 is TGTGCCAGTAGTATTTCGACTGGGTATGGTGGCTACACCTTC.

This sequence joins TRBV11-3 and TRBJ2-3; D unclear. V shed 3 bases and J shed 2 bases, with 12 bases lying between them. This CDR3 is built from 15 residues. CDR1 and CDR2 (germline): SGHNT, YENEEA. CDR3 sequence (DNA): TGTGCCAGCAGCTTGGGCAGTACCCCCACAGATACGCAGTATTTT. Translated, it gives CASSLGSTPTDTQYF.

This chain links TRBV7-9 with TRBJ2-7; D is undetermined. Between the trimmed V and J ends, which lost 1 base and 2 bases, there was a span of 9 bases. CDR3 length equals 14 residues. Per germline, CDR1 SEHNR and CDR2 FQNEAQ (reference sequence). The CDR3 region is CASSLVDVPYEQYF. The CDR3, as DNA: TGTGCCAGCAGCTTAGTGGACGTGCCCTACGAGCAGTACTTC.

The chain has TRBV5-1 and TRBJ1-4; D is ambiguous. Between the trimmed V and J ends, which lost 0 bases and 2 bases, there was a span of 8 bases. The length of the CDR3 is 15 residues. The germline CDR1 and CDR2 sequences are SGHRS and YFSETQ. CDR3 sequence reads: CASSLVGFTNEKLFF. The DNA of the CDR3 is TGCGCCAGCAGCTTGGTGGGTTTCACTAATGAAAAACTGTTTTTT.

The rearrangement uses TRBV7-3 and TRBJ2-3; no definite D call. The germline V gene has CDR1 SGHTA and CDR2 FQGTGA. V lost 5 bases, J lost 6 bases, and 18 bases lay in between. The CDR3 is made up of 15 amino acids. This CDR3 is CASSRLWGNTDTQYF. The CDR3 region has the DNA TGTGCCAGCAGCCGACTCTGGGGTAATACGGATACGCAGTATTTT.

Only a few counts were recorded for this clone. The chain is built from TRBV5-1 and TRBJ2-7; D unclear. V was clipped by 2 bases and J by 2 bases, with 14 bases between them. CDR3 length equals 15 residues. CDR1 is SGHRS, CDR2 YFSETQ, per germline. CDR3 protein: CASSLGYDNPYEQYF. The CDR3 nucleotides read TGCGCCAGCAGCTTAGGTTATGATAATCCCTACGAGCAGTACTTC. The full variable domain, completed using reference TRBV5-1 and TRBJ2-7, is KAGVTQTPRYLIKTRGQQVTLSCSPISGHRSVSWYQQTPGQGLQFLFEYFSETQRNKGNFPGRFSGRQFSNSRSEMNVSTLELGDSALYLCASSLGYDNPYEQYFGPGTRLTVT.

V gene TRBV7-9 combines with J gene TRBJ2-6; D is ambiguous. CDR1 and CDR2 (germline): SEHNR, FQNEAQ (reference sequence). The V gene lost 3 bases and the J gene lost 0 bases, with 6 bases spanning the gap. The CDR3 spans 15 residues. This CDR3 is CASSFQSSGANVLTF. The DNA of the CDR3 is TGTGCCAGCAGCTTTCAGAGCTCTGGGGCCAACGTCCTGACTTTC. Full variable domain (rest looked up from reference TRBV7-9 and TRBJ2-6): DTGVSQNPRHKITKRGQNVTFRCDPISEHNRLYWYRQTLGQGPEFLTYFQNEAQLEKSRLLSDRFSAERPKGSFSTLEIQRTEQGDSAMYLCASSFQSSGANVLTFGAGSRLTVL.

The chain employs TRBV28 and TRBJ1-6; D is undetermined. The CDR3 is made up of 16 amino acids. Germline CDR1 and CDR2: MDHEN and SYDVKM. The ends were cut back, 3 bases at V and 4 bases at J, with 13 bases in the middle. In DNA, the CDR3 is TGTGCCAGCAGTTTCATCGGCGGAGGGTATAATTCACCCCTCCACTTT. This codes for CASSFIGGGYNSPLHF.

V is TRBV5-1 and J is TRBJ2-2; TRBD2 aligns across 9 bases. This CDR3 has 18 amino acids. CDR1 is SGHRS and CDR2 is YFSETQ in the germline V gene. With V trimmed by 0 bases and J by 4 bases, 10 bases remained unmatched. CDR3 residues: CASSLVVAGVLRTGELFF. DNA of the CDR3: TGCGCCAGCAGCTTGGTTGTAGCGGGGGTTTTGCGCACCGGGGAGCTGTTTTTT. The variable domain in full, completed from reference TRBV5-1 and TRBJ2-2, reads KAGVTQTPRYLIKTRGQQVTLSCSPISGHRSVSWYQQTPGQGLQFLFEYFSETQRNKGNFPGRFSGRQFSNSRSEMNVSTLELGDSALYLCASSLVVAGVLRTGELFFGEGSRLTVL.

The V and J genes are TRBV11-1 and TRBJ2-1; 11 bases are shared with TRBD2. V dropped 5 bases and J dropped 9; count of bases not matched to a gene: 9. CDR1 is SGHAT and CDR2 is FQDESV in the germline V gene (reference sequence). This CDR3 is built from 15 residues. Written as DNA, the CDR3 is TGTGCCAGCAGCGGTAGCGGGGGGGCCAGGGGTGAGCAGTTCTTC. Translated: CASSGSGGARGEQFF.

To note about this clone: Since no conserved phenylalanine or tryptophan closes the CDR3, a read error is the likely cause. The DNA is left out, because the CDR3 cannot be placed on it with certainty; the CDR3 is given as TCRdb lists it. The chain recombines TRBV7-8 with TRBJ1-2. The CDR3 length equals 14 residues, ends included. Germline V gene data show CDR1 as SGHVS and CDR2 as FQNEAQ. The CDR3 loop reads CASSLGGGMLPPAL.

The chain links TRBV5-6 to TRBJ2-7; no clear D. CDR3 length: 13 residues. The germline V gene has CDR1 SGHDT and CDR2 YYEEEE. V shed 2 bases and J shed 6 bases, with 12 bases lying between them. The CDR3 region has the DNA TGTGCCAGCAGCTTTGGAAGTGCAAGCGAGCAGTACTTC. Its translation is CASSFGSASEQYF.

This sequence joins TRBV15 and TRBJ1-5; 7 bases align to TRBD1. This CDR3 contains 16 residues. Trimming removed 0 bases from V and 4 bases from J; junction bases left unmatched: 6. Germline V gene data show CDR1 as LNHNV and CDR2 as YYDKDF (reference sequence). CDR3 nucleotides: TGTGCCACCAGCAGAGATAGGAACAGGGGTAATCAGCCCCAGCATTTT. Its translation: CATSRDRNRGNQPQHF.

The rearrangement uses TRBV19 and TRBJ1-1; D not certain. Germline V gives CDR1 LNHDA, CDR2 SQIVND (reference sequence). The CDR3 is 12 amino acids. With 5 bases removed from V and 10 bases from J, the gap between germline ends came to 14 bases. The CDR3 DNA follows: TGTGCCAGTAGTTTGAGCCCTTTTGCAGCTTTCTTT. Protein: CASSLSPFAAFF.

The rearrangement uses TRBV11-3 and TRBJ2-2, with no clear D. Germline values: CDR1 SGHNT, CDR2 YENEEA. V was trimmed by 5 bases and J by 3 bases, leaving 16 bases between them. This CDR3 has 16 amino acids. CDR3 DNA sequence: TGTGCCAGCAGCCCCGGTCCCGGAAAGGACACCGGGGAGCTGTTTTTT. Translation: CASSPGPGKDTGELFF.

This clone has just a few counts. The chain uses TRBV9 and TRBJ1-1; D is possibly TRBD1 (5 bases). Deletions cut 4 bases from V and 4 bases from J, with 14 bases between. The CDR3 consists of 14 residues. From germline, CDR1 is SGDLS and CDR2 YYNGEE. CDR3 nucleotides: TGTGCCAGCAGCCCTGACAGCCGGGGCACTGAAGCTTTCTTT. The encoded protein is CASSPDSRGTEAFF.

The chain carries TRBV6-5 and TRBJ1-1; possibly TRBD1 for D (5 bases). Trimming pared 5 bases from V and 1 base from J, leaving 11 bases between. The CDR3 totals 14 residues. Germline V gene data show CDR1 as MNHEY and CDR2 as SVGAGI. The CDR3 bases are TGTGCCAGCAGTCAGGGTTTTGAGAACACTGAAGCTTTCTTT. This encodes CASSQGFENTEAFF.

The chain carries TRBV10-2 and TRBJ1-2; D perhaps matches TRBD1 (6 bases). This CDR3 contains 12 residues. V was shortened by 7 bases and J by 10 bases, with 16 bases between the two germline ends. Germline V CDR1 and CDR2: WSHSY, SAAADI. CDR3 residues: CASMGHKGAYTF. For the CDR3, the DNA is TGCGCCAGCATGGGACATAAAGGTGCCTACACCTTC.